These 26 T cell receptor beta chains were all obtained from the same sample, sequenced in a study of metastatic and nonmetastatic thyroid tumors. No treatment of any kind had been given to any patient before thyroid surgery. TCRdb reanalyzed the PCR reads with MiXCR. Altogether fewer than 7,500 clones are present, under 20% being singletons, with the ten largest covering approximately 24%. Sample: adjacent normal tissue. Receptors were obtained from a male donor with papillary thyroid cancer or a benign thyroid nodule (not recorded which). Some clones in this sample may be carry-over from other donors' samples.

Sample share makes this clone medium-sized. The chain recombines TRBV10-2 with TRBJ2-7, with TRBD2 matching over 9 bases. The CDR3 is 14 amino acids. The V gene end was trimmed by 4 bases and the J gene end by 0 bases; junction bases not matched to a gene: 1. Germline values: CDR1 WSHSY, CDR2 SAAADI. CDR3 sequence reads: CASSGSGSSYEQYF. In DNA form, the CDR3 reads TGCGCCAGCAGTGGTAGCGGGAGCTCCTACGAGCAGTACTTC.

This clone was seen many times. The rearrangement joins TRBV6-2 or TRBV6-3 to TRBJ1-1; TRBD1 agrees at 7 bases. CDR1 is MNHEY, CDR2 SVGEGT, per germline. There are 13 residues in the CDR3. Unmatched junction bases numbered 2, after V lost 4 bases and J lost 3 bases. Here the CDR3 DNA reads TGTGCCAGCAGTTGGACAGGCTACACTGAAGCTTTCTTT. This gives the protein CASSWTGYTEAFF.

J is TRBJ2-7 and V is TRBV19; D is unclear. Trimming cost V 4 bases and J 0 bases, with 10 bases left between them. This CDR3 is 14 amino acids long. Germline CDR1 reads LNHDA; CDR2 reads SQIVND (reference sequence). DNA of the CDR3: TGTGCCAGTAGTAAGGCAGTTTTCTCCTACGAGCAGTACTTC. Translation: CASSKAVFSYEQYF.

This clone was counted a few times. Distinct nucleotide sequences in the sample also encode this CDR3. The chain combines TRBV19 with TRBJ1-2; possible D gene TRBD1, 5 bases. The CDR3 consists of 15 residues. Per the germline V gene, CDR1 is LNHDA and CDR2 is SQIVND (reference sequence). The V gene lost 3 bases and the J gene lost 0 bases, with 11 bases spanning the gap. The CDR3 protein is CASSIDSLANYGYTF. The CDR3 region has the DNA TGTGCCAGTAGTATCGACAGCCTAGCTAACTATGGCTACACCTTC. The full variable domain, rest sourced from reference TRBV19 and TRBJ1-2, is DGGITQSPKYLFRKEGQNVTLSCEQNLNHDAMYWYRQDPGQGLRLIYYSQIVNDFQKGDIAEGYSVSREKKESFPLTVTSAQKNPTAFYLCASSIDSLANYGYTFGSGTRLTVV.

Comment on this clone: The junction departs from the called germline gene at one end, perhaps through a read error. The CDR3 protein is CVSRPRTGLTYEQYF. CDR3 nucleotide sequence: TGTGTCAGCAGACCGCGTACAGGCTTAACCTACGAGCAGTACTTC. V usage is TRBV28 and J usage is TRBJ2-7; perhaps TRBD1 as D (5 bases). The CDR3 covers 15 residues. Germline-derived CDR1 and CDR2 are MDHEN and SYDVKM.

This clone was observed many times. A single base separates this from a much larger clone, so it may be a read error. The same CDR3 is also encoded by other DNA sequences in this sample. This rearrangement joins TRBV6-2 or TRBV6-3 to TRBJ2-5; 7 nucleotides align to TRBD1. CDR1 MNHEY and CDR2 SVGEGT come from the germline V gene. The CDR3 spans 13 residues. The CDR3 is CASKTGQQETQYF. The CDR3 bases are TGCGCCAGCAAGACGGGACAGCAAGAGACCCAGTACTTC.

V and J are TRBV11-2 and TRBJ1-6; weak D call: TRBD1 (5 bases). This CDR3 comprises 15 residues. V was cut by 4 bases and J by 6 bases, with 13 bases left in between. Germline V gives CDR1 SGHAT, CDR2 FQNNGV. The CDR3 DNA is TGTGCCAGCAGCTCCGAAGGGGCCCTTAATTCACCCCTCCACTTT. Its protein product is CASSSEGALNSPLHF.

V is TRBV4-1 and J is TRBJ1-2, with a weak D call TRBD1 (5 bases). Germline loops: CDR1 MGHRA, CDR2 YSYEKL. Trimming took 1 base from V and 5 from J, leaving 11 bases between them. CDR3 length: 14 residues. Written as DNA, the CDR3 is TGCGCCAGCAGCCAAGCCCAGACAGATTATGGCTACACCTTC. It translates to CASSQAQTDYGYTF.

The genes are TRBV19 and TRBJ1-2; no reliable D call. CDR1 and CDR2 from the germline V gene are LNHDA and SQIVND (reference sequence). V was clipped by 5 bases and J by 6 bases, with 13 bases between them. CDR3 length equals 13 residues. The CDR3 region is CASSPGARDGYTF. The CDR3 DNA follows: TGTGCCAGTAGTCCGGGTGCCCGGGATGGCTACACCTTC.

In its sample, this clone was seen many times. The chain recombines TRBV15 with TRBJ1-2; tentative D call: TRBD1 (5 bases). Germline V lookup: CDR1 LNHNV, CDR2 YYDKDF (reference sequence). Trimming cost V 0 bases and J 5 bases, with 10 bases left between them. This CDR3 is 14 amino acids long. CDR3 in amino acids: CATSRDSGAYGYTF. The CDR3 coding sequence is TGTGCCACCAGCAGAGACTCCGGGGCATATGGCTACACCTTC. Variable domain in full (rest from reference TRBV15 and TRBJ1-2): DAMVIQNPRYQVTQFGKPVTLSCSQTLNHNVMYWYQQKSSQAPKLLFHYYDKDFNNEADTPDNFQSRRPNTSFCFLDIRSPGLGDTAMYLCATSRDSGAYGYTFGSGTRLTVV.

This clone was detected only a few times. The rearrangement links TRBV6-1 to TRBJ1-6; the D is unclear. This CDR3 contains 12 residues. The V and J ends lost 6 bases and 9 bases respectively, with 9 bases between them. Germline V gene data show CDR1 as MNHNS and CDR2 as SASEGT. DNA for the CDR3: TGTGCCAGCAGACGGGGTATTTCACCCCTCCACTTT. Protein product: CASRRGISPLHF.

About this clone: It is likely a read error, because the conserved phenylalanine at the end of the CDR3 is missing. This CDR3 is CASSFRDTDTQYL. The CDR3 coding sequence is TGCGCCAGCAGCTTCCGGGACACAGATACGCAGTATCTT. J is TRBJ2-3 and V is TRBV5-1; D perhaps matches TRBD2 (5 bases). Germline CDR1 and CDR2: SGHRS and YFSETQ. V dropped 2 bases and J dropped 2 bases, with 6 bases sitting between them. CDR3 size: 13 residues.

The table lists this clone with many counts. The CDR3 loop is CASSLGGSGANVLTF. The CDR3 region has the DNA TGTGCCAGCAGCCTAGGGGGTTCTGGGGCCAACGTCCTGACTTTC. This rearrangement joins TRBV7-9 to TRBJ2-6, with D perhaps TRBD1 (6 bases). V was clipped by 5 bases and J by 1 base, with 9 bases between them. Germline CDR1 is SEHNR and CDR2 is FQNEAQ (reference sequence). This CDR3 comprises 15 residues.

The rearrangement links TRBV6-1 to TRBJ1-5; D gene unclear. The germline gives CDR1 MNHNS, CDR2 SASEGT. Trimming shortened V by 8 bases and J by 10 bases, and 9 bases separated the two germline ends. The CDR3 has 10 residues. The DNA of the CDR3 is TGTGCCAGCGGCAGACCTCCCCAGCATTTT. This encodes CASGRPPQHF.

The chain couples TRBV5-6 to TRBJ2-7; D gene unclear. The CDR3 is made up of 11 amino acids. V was trimmed by 4 bases and J by 2 bases, leaving 4 bases between them. The germline V gene encodes CDR1 SGHDT and CDR2 YYEEEE. CDR3 loop: CASSLTYEQYF. CDR3 DNA sequence: TGTGCCAGCAGCCTGACCTACGAGCAGTACTTC.

This rearrangement joins TRBV27 to TRBJ1-1; TRBD1 might be the D (5 bases). V lost 3 bases and J 6 bases, leaving 14 bases between the germline ends. CDR3 length: 14 amino acids. Germline lookup yields CDR1 MNHEY and CDR2 SMNVEV (reference sequence). The CDR3 sequence is CASSLRGGNAEAFF. For the CDR3, the DNA is TGTGCCAGCAGTTTGAGGGGAGGAAACGCTGAAGCTTTCTTT.

The chain carries TRBV20-1 and TRBJ1-1; D is possibly TRBD1 (5 bases). Per the germline V gene, CDR1 is DFQATT and CDR2 is SNEGSKA (reference sequence). The CDR3 runs 14 residues. V dropped 2 bases and J dropped 2 bases, with 12 bases sitting between them. CDR3 sequence (DNA): TGCAGTGCTAGACGGGGGTATCTCAACACTGAAGCTTTCTTT. Translation: CSARRGYLNTEAFF.

This clone was counted many times. The V gene is TRBV6-1, the J gene TRBJ2-1; D remains unclear. The CDR3 length is 12 residues. The V gene lost 5 bases and the J gene lost 5 bases, with 7 bases spanning the gap. Per germline, CDR1 MNHNS and CDR2 SASEGT. The CDR3 bases are TGTGCCAGCAGTAAGGAAGACAATGAGCAGTTCTTC. This encodes CASSKEDNEQFF.

This clone was seen once. The chain carries TRBV2 and TRBJ2-6; 13 nucleotides agree with TRBD2. Germline-derived CDR1 and CDR2 are SNHLY and FYNNEI. The trim removed 2 bases at V and 3 bases at J, leaving 4 bases unmatched. This CDR3 has 18 amino acids. The CDR3 is CASSETSGRAIGANVLTF. The CDR3 DNA reads TGTGCCAGCAGTGAAACTAGCGGGAGGGCTATTGGGGCCAACGTCCTGACTTTC.

The chain combines TRBV6-1 with TRBJ1-3; D gene unclear. CDR3 length equals 15 residues. The V gene lost 6 bases and the J gene lost 3 bases, with 15 bases spanning the gap. CDR1 is MNHNS, CDR2 SASEGT, per germline. CDR3 DNA: TGTGCCAGCAGATCGGGCGTGATGTTTGGAAACACCATATATTTT. Amino acids: CASRSGVMFGNTIYF.

The chain couples TRBV28 to TRBJ2-1, with 7 bases matching TRBD2. Germline lookup yields CDR1 MDHEN and CDR2 SYDVKM. This CDR3 is 14 amino acids long. Trimming at V came to 7 bases and at J to 2 bases, leaving 5 bases not matched to a gene. The CDR3 reads CASIGLVAYNEQFF. As DNA, the CDR3 is TGTGCCAGCATAGGACTAGTTGCCTACAATGAGCAGTTCTTC.

This chain links TRBV4-2 with TRBJ2-1; 8 nucleotides match TRBD2. CDR3 length: 14 amino acids. V trimming: 0 bases; J trimming: 12 bases; junction bases outside the gene matches: 7. The germline V gene encodes CDR1 LGHNA and CDR2 YNFKEQ. CDR3 sequence reads: CASSQDLETSVQFF. Here the CDR3 DNA reads TGTGCCAGCAGCCAAGATCTAGAGACTAGCGTGCAGTTCTTC.

The chain carries TRBV2 and TRBJ1-2; 7 bases agree with TRBD1. The CDR3 loop spans 20 amino acids. Germline CDR1 is SNHLY and CDR2 is FYNNEI. V shed 4 bases, J shed 0 bases, and the junction held 20 bases outside the gene matches. The DNA for the CDR3 is TGTGCCAGCAGTGTTACAATTCCGGGACAGAGGAAACCCTCTAACTATGGCTACACCTTC. The encoded protein is CASSVTIPGQRKPSNYGYTF. Full variable domain (outside the CDR3, taken from reference TRBV2 and TRBJ1-2): EPEVTQTPSHQVTQMGQEVILRCVPISNHLYFYWYRQILGQKVEFLVSFYNNEISEKSEIFDDQFSVERPDGSNFTLKIRSTKLEDSAMYFCASSVTIPGQRKPSNYGYTFGSGTRLTVV.

The V call is TRBV28, the J call TRBJ2-5; tentatively, D is TRBD2 (5 bases). The CDR3 has 17 amino acids. The germline V gene encodes CDR1 MDHEN and CDR2 SYDVKM. The V end lost 2 bases, the J end lost 2 bases, and 18 bases lay between the germline ends. The DNA for the CDR3 is TGTGCCAGCAGTTTAAATCCGGGGTGGGGATATCAAGAGACCCAGTACTTC. As protein: CASSLNPGWGYQETQYF.

This clone showed up just a few times. V usage is TRBV2 and J usage is TRBJ2-7; D not resolved. Germline V gives CDR1 SNHLY, CDR2 FYNNEI. This CDR3 is built from 14 residues. V gave up 7 bases and J gave up 0 bases, with 13 bases separating them. For the CDR3, the DNA is TGTGCCAGCAAGCGTCCTGCGATCTCCTACGAGCAGTACTTC. It encodes CASKRPAISYEQYF. The full variable domain, rest sourced from reference TRBV2 and TRBJ2-7, is EPEVTQTPSHQVTQMGQEVILRCVPISNHLYFYWYRQILGQKVEFLVSFYNNEISEKSEIFDDQFSVERPDGSNFTLKIRSTKLEDSAMYFCASKRPAISYEQYFGPGTRLTVT.

This clone was seen a few times. The chain carries TRBV12-3 or TRBV12-4 and TRBJ1-2; 8 nucleotides agree with TRBD1. The V gene end was trimmed by 2 bases and the J gene end by 8 bases; junction bases not matched to a gene: 7. The CDR3 length is 14 residues. CDR3 in DNA: TGTGCCAGCAGTTTAAAAGCAGGGGGCCGGGGCTACACCTTC. This codes for CASSLKAGGRGYTF.